The T cell receptor (beta chain) described here comes from a study of blood T cells in healthy people across ages. The second PCR ran roughly 6 to 11 cycles with a sample-barcoded 5' primer and J-beta primers. In TCRdb, the 5' RACE reads were re-called with MiXCR into one record per CDR3 protein. The sample yields over 950,000 distinct CDR3 sequences, approximately 38% seen once. CDR3 length: 15 amino acids. V trimming: 4 bases; J trimming: 5 bases; junction bases outside the gene matches: 5. Per the germline V gene, CDR1 is KGHDR and CDR2 is SFDVKD. The sequencing input was blood. This clonotype was sampled from a young man in good health. The chain has TRBV24-1 and TRBJ1-5, with 9 bases identical to TRBD1. The CDR3 DNA reads as TGTGCCACCAGTGAACGGACAGGGGTCGATCAGCCCCAGCATTTT. This translates into CATSERTGVDQPQHF.